This T cell receptor beta chain is drawn from a study of Ad26.COV2.S vaccination and SARS-CoV-2 variants. This table comes from immunoSEQ multiplex PCR, and its TCRdb copy is limited to in-frame clones, with some not included. Of about 440,000 clones in the sample, about 90% were seen once. The CDR3 has 13 residues. The V gene's germline CDR1 is SEHNR and CDR2 FQNEAQ (reference sequence). Deletions cut 7 bases from V and 6 bases from J, with 15 bases between. Treatment reported: roughly 19 received Ad26.COV2.S at low or high dose, single or two shots; roughly five received placebo; per-sample allocation not given. The study sampled participants on day 63 after the first vaccine or placebo injection.

Sequenced material: peripheral blood, taken in a trial of Ad26.COV2.S vaccine versus placebo. This chain links TRBV7-9 with TRBJ1-1; D gene uncertain. This sequence originates from a person between 18 and 59 years old who received the Ad26.COV2.S COVID-19 vaccine or a placebo. CDR3: CASTTPEASEAFF. The CDR3 nucleotides read TGTGCCAGCACCACCCCAGAGGCATCTGAAGCTTTCTTT.